The clone carrying this TCR beta chain was picked up one time. Its specificity is not known. Germline-derived CDR1 and CDR2 are SGHRS and YFSETQ. The V end was cut by 0 bases, the J end by 3 bases, with 9 bases between. The CDR3 contains 15 residues. Time point described: pretreatment peripheral blood. This sample was included in a study of PD-L1 blockade in urothelial cancer. Study as a whole: Analyses were performed on blood at 3 weeks after treatment start (the second dose) and at 6 weeks. Typically, measured as a median, blood samples had 150,000 or so T cells. The study's findings and limits: Tumor-associated clones in blood expanded more at 3 weeks in durable-benefit patients.

Synthetic TCR analog templates were spiked into each PCR. Clones were sequenced by immunoSEQ multiplex PCR, and TCRdb holds only the in-frame ones, with some missing. This sample has tens of thousands of clones, with around 90% found just once. This sequence was found in a man aged 60 to 69 with urothelial cancer. The specimen was PBMCs, collected around atezolizumab (anti-PD-L1) treatment. The rearrangement uses TRBV5-1 and TRBJ2-2, with D unclear. This CDR3 reads CASSLGATDTGELFF. CDR3 nucleotides: TGCGCCAGCAGCTTGGGGGCTACGGACACCGGGGAGCTGTTTTTT.